This TCR beta chain was captured by sequencing in a study of blood T cell repertoires in COVID-19. Only in-frame clones appear in the TCRdb table, and some are missing; sequencing was by immunoSEQ multiplex PCR. The sample consists of fewer than 700,000 clones, roughly nine tenths of them appearing once. The CDR3 runs to 13 residues. V was clipped by 8 bases and J by 2 bases, with 9 bases between them. Germline lookup yields CDR1 SNHLY and CDR2 FYNNEI. The rearrangement links TRBV2 to TRBJ2-2, with no clear D. This sequence originates from a woman aged 50 to 60 with COVID-19, enrolled during active disease. The specimen was peripheral blood. The CDR3 DNA reads as TGTGCCAGCCAAAAAGCAAACACCGGGGAGCTGTTTTTT. As protein: CASQKANTGELFF.